A single sample gave rise to the 19 T cell receptor beta chains below, sequenced in a study of blood T cell repertoires in COVID-19. The method was immunoSEQ multiplex PCR; TCRdb's version includes in-frame clones alone and lacks a portion of them. This table has about 130,000 clones, 60% to 80% appearing once. The specimen was peripheral blood. The receptors were gathered from a woman in her 70s with acute or convalescent COVID-19.

This clone was seen a handful of times. The CDR3 protein is CASSEWGGDGAYGYTF. In DNA form, the CDR3 reads TGCGCCAGCAGTGAGTGGGGGGGGGACGGAGCTTATGGCTACACCTTC. V gene TRBV10-2 combines with J gene TRBJ1-2; possibly TRBD1 for D (5 bases). With 1 base removed from V and 5 bases from J, the gap between germline ends came to 17 bases. CDR3 length: 16 residues. In germline, CDR1 is WSHSY, CDR2 SAAADI.

The V gene is TRBV7-9, the J gene TRBJ1-1; D not certain. The CDR3 sequence is 14 residues long. V shed 2 bases and J shed 3 bases, with 10 bases lying between them. Germline assignment: CDR1 SEHNR and CDR2 FQNEAQ (reference sequence). CDR3 sequence: CASSLLADYTEAFF. The CDR3 bases are TGTGCCAGCAGCTTATTGGCAGATTACACTGAAGCTTTCTTT.

This clone was picked up a small number of times. This rearrangement joins TRBV14 to TRBJ1-6; 9 bases match TRBD1. The CDR3 spans 15 residues. Germline loops: CDR1 SGHDN, CDR2 FVKESK. After removal of 4 bases from V and 7 bases from J, the junction contained 5 bases not matched to a gene. DNA for the CDR3: TGTGCCAGCAGCCCGGACAGGGGCAGGAATTCACCCCTCCACTTT. It translates to CASSPDRGRNSPLHF.

CDR3 DNA: TGCAGTGCCGGGAAGAACACTGAAGCTTTCTTT. Amino acid sequence: CSAGKNTEAFF. V and J are TRBV20-1 and TRBJ1-1; no clear D gene. V was clipped by 6 bases and J by 1 base, with 6 bases between them. The length of the CDR3 is 11 residues. The V gene's germline CDR1 is DFQATT and CDR2 SNEGSKA (reference sequence).

J is TRBJ1-2 and V is TRBV7-3; 9 nucleotides match TRBD1. CDR1 and CDR2 from the germline V gene are SGHTA and FQGTGA. Trimming removed 5 bases from V and 5 bases from J; junction bases left unmatched: 6. The CDR3 spans 14 residues. This chain's CDR3 is CASSPGTGPYGYTF. CDR3 DNA sequence: TGTGCCAGCAGCCCGGGGACAGGGCCTTATGGCTACACCTTC.

The V call is TRBV6-5, the J call TRBJ1-4; TRBD1 is a possible D gene (6 bases). Deletions cut 5 bases from V and 10 bases from J, with 20 bases between. Germline CDR1 MNHEY, CDR2 SVGAGI. The CDR3 is made up of 15 amino acids. CDR3 amino acids: CASSIDRWAVRKLFF. CDR3 in DNA: TGTGCCAGCAGTATCGACAGGTGGGCTGTTCGAAAACTGTTTTTT.

The CDR3 sequence is CATSPFRGKVGEAFF. The CDR3, as DNA: TGTGCCACCAGCCCCTTCAGGGGGAAGGTAGGTGAAGCTTTCTTT. The chain has TRBV6-5 and TRBJ1-1; 7 nucleotides agree with TRBD1. This CDR3 is built from 15 residues. CDR1 is MNHEY, CDR2 SVGAGI, per germline. Trimming took 10 bases from V and 7 from J; bases not matched to a gene: 18.

This clone appeared once. This chain uses TRBV7-2 with TRBJ2-3; maybe TRBD2 (5 bases). V lost 5 bases to trimming and J lost 0 bases, with 21 bases between them. Per the germline V gene, CDR1 is SGHTA and CDR2 is FQGNSA. The CDR3 contains 18 residues. This CDR3 reads CASSTPGRAAGSTDTQYF. CDR3 DNA: TGTGCCAGCAGCACACCCGGACGGGCGGCGGGTAGCACAGATACGCAGTATTTT.

The chain carries TRBV2 and TRBJ1-5; the D is unclear. The CDR3 loop spans 14 amino acids. Germline CDR1 reads SNHLY; CDR2 reads FYNNEI. Trimming cost V 4 bases and J 1 base, with 8 bases left between them. The CDR3 DNA is TGTGCCAGCAGTGGTGGGAGCAGCAATCAGCCCCAGCATTTT. Its translation: CASSGGSSNQPQHF.

V gene TRBV12-3 or TRBV12-4 combines with J gene TRBJ1-1; D is perhaps TRBD1 (5 bases). The CDR3 consists of 13 residues. Trimming removed 2 bases from V and 4 bases from J, with 8 bases in between. CDR3 amino acids: CASSLHGGTEAFF. In nucleotides, the CDR3 is TGTGCCAGCAGTTTACACGGGGGCACTGAAGCTTTCTTT.

The chain recombines TRBV2 with TRBJ2-5; unclear D gene. Germline CDR1 SNHLY, CDR2 FYNNEI. The CDR3 is made up of 12 amino acids. The V gene lost 6 bases and the J gene lost 0 bases, with 5 bases spanning the gap. Written as DNA, the CDR3 is TGTGCCAGCAGCACTAACCAAGAGACCCAGTACTTC. Its protein product is CASSTNQETQYF.

The DNA for the CDR3 is TGTGCCAGCAGCCCCCGGACGGGACAGTTCGAGCAGTACTTC. Translated, it gives CASSPRTGQFEQYF. The rearrangement joins TRBV5-5 to TRBJ2-7; TRBD1 matches 7 bases. CDR3 length: 14 amino acids. CDR1 and CDR2 (germline): SGHKS, YYEKEE (reference sequence). Trimming took 4 bases from V and 6 from J; bases not matched to a gene: 10.

The chain employs TRBV19 and TRBJ1-1, with TRBD1 matching over 7 bases. The CDR3 is made up of 15 amino acids. V lost 4 bases to trimming and J lost 4 bases; unmatched junction nucleotides: 9. Germline values: CDR1 LNHDA, CDR2 SQIVND (reference sequence). CDR3 nucleotides: TGTGCCAGTAGTAGCGTAACAGGGGTTCTCACTGAAGCTTTCTTT. This codes for CASSSVTGVLTEAFF.

CDR3 region: CASSQAGQGARLLYGYTF. CDR3 DNA: TGTGCCAGCAGCCAGGCGGGACAGGGGGCCCGACTATTATATGGCTACACCTTC. V usage is TRBV14 and J usage is TRBJ1-2; 12 nucleotides line up with TRBD1. The V segment lost 3 bases and the J segment 5 bases; nucleotides outside the gene matches: 13. CDR3 length equals 18 residues. Germline loops: CDR1 SGHDN, CDR2 FVKESK.

This chain connects TRBV7-9 to TRBJ2-7; D possibly corresponds to TRBD1 (7 bases). This CDR3 spans 16 amino acids. The germline CDR1 and CDR2 sequences are SEHNR and FQNEAQ (reference sequence). Trimming removed 1 base at V and 2 bases at J, with 15 bases between. The CDR3, as DNA: TGTGCCAGCAGCTTAGGCGGGACAGTTCTTACCTACGAGCAGTACTTC. Translation: CASSLGGTVLTYEQYF.

This clone showed up just a few times. The chain joins TRBV19 to TRBJ2-3; 7 bases map to TRBD1. The germline gives CDR1 LNHDA, CDR2 SQIVND (reference sequence). Trimming cost V 5 bases and J 3 bases; bases outside gene matches: 8. The CDR3 runs to 15 residues. CDR3 in DNA: TGTGCCAGTAGTTCTTGGACAGGCGGAACAGATACGCAGTATTTT. This encodes CASSSWTGGTDTQYF.

V gene TRBV6-7 combines with J gene TRBJ2-7, with a tentative D call TRBD2 (7 bases). TRBV6-7 is an open reading frame whose function is uncertain. This CDR3 region has 12 residues. V lost 7 bases and J lost 7, with 14 bases in between. CDR3 DNA: TGTGCCAGCACCCAAGGGGGGGGTGAGCAGTACTTC. It encodes CASTQGGGEQYF.

The chain is built from TRBV2 and TRBJ1-1; D gene uncertain. This CDR3 is built from 13 residues. CDR1 and CDR2 (germline): SNHLY, FYNNEI. V was shortened by 6 bases and J by 2 bases, with 10 bases between the two germline ends. CDR3 loop: CASSDLKNTEAFF. In nucleotides, the CDR3 is TGTGCCAGCAGCGACTTAAAAAACACTGAAGCTTTCTTT.

This rearrangement joins TRBV6-2 or TRBV6-3 to TRBJ2-5, with D unclear. This CDR3 has 12 amino acids. Trimming took 0 bases from V and 7 from J, leaving 6 bases between them. Looked up from germline, CDR1 is MNHEY and CDR2 is SVGEGT. In DNA, the CDR3 is TGTGCCAGCAGTTACTCACGAGGGACCCAGTACTTC. It yields the protein CASSYSRGTQYF.